The 32 T cell receptor beta chains presented below share a single source sample, sequenced in a study of cytomegalovirus exposure and HLA in healthy donors. Both 60 Vbeta primers and 13 Jbeta primers went into the PCR. Clones were sequenced by immunoSEQ multiplex PCR, and TCRdb holds only the in-frame ones, with some missing. Among about 150,000 clones listed, 80% to 90% were seen once. The sequencing sample was made of PBMCs. These receptors came from a middle-aged woman in good health and CMV-seropositive.

This chain joins TRBV27 and TRBJ1-5, with D maybe TRBD1 (6 bases). Germline CDR1 and CDR2: MNHEY and SMNVEV (reference sequence). Trimming shortened V by 5 bases and J by 3 bases, and 17 bases separated the two germline ends. The length of the CDR3 is 16 residues. In nucleotides, the CDR3 is TGTGCCAGCAGTCCTTATTCAGGGGCGTTCAATCAGCCCCAGCATTTT. Translation: CASSPYSGAFNQPQHF.

This clone came up once. The chain couples TRBV9 to TRBJ2-1, with 7 bases identical to TRBD1. Germline values: CDR1 SGDLS, CDR2 YYNGEE. The junction had 8 bases not matched to a gene; V was cut back by 0 bases and J by 5 bases. CDR3 size: 16 residues. The CDR3 DNA sequence: TGTGCCAGCAGCGTAGCGGCAGGGGGTTCTCACAATGAGCAGTTCTTC. It encodes CASSVAAGGSHNEQFF.

Only a few counts were recorded for this clone. The chain couples TRBV27 to TRBJ2-7, with no clear D. This CDR3 comprises 12 residues. Germline CDR1 reads MNHEY; CDR2 reads SMNVEV (reference sequence). V was shortened by 6 bases and J by 9 bases, with 15 bases between the two germline ends. CDR3 nucleotides: TGTGCCAGCAGCCATCCGGGTGAGAGGCAGTACTTC. The encoded protein is CASSHPGERQYF.

V is TRBV6-6 and J is TRBJ1-4; TRBD1 aligns across 7 bases. The V gene end was trimmed by 7 bases and the J gene end by 8 bases; junction bases not matched to a gene: 4. The CDR3 spans 12 residues. Germline V gives CDR1 MNHNY, CDR2 SVGAGI (reference sequence). The CDR3 bases are TGTGCCAGCACCACAGGGGCCGAAAAACTGTTTTTT. This gives the protein CASTTGAEKLFF.

The V call is TRBV6-4, the J call TRBJ2-3; 16 nucleotides line up with TRBD2. Germline V gene data show CDR1 as MRHNA and CDR2 as SNTAGT. Unmatched junction bases numbered 6, after V lost 5 bases and J lost 4 bases. The CDR3 has 17 amino acids. CDR3 loop: CASSPPGLAGGADTQYF. CDR3 sequence (DNA): TGTGCCAGCAGTCCCCCGGGACTAGCGGGAGGGGCAGATACGCAGTATTTT.

V is TRBV5-5 and J is TRBJ1-3; no clear D. Trimming stripped 2 bases from V and 0 bases from J, with 6 bases between. From germline, CDR1 is SGHKS and CDR2 YYEKEE (reference sequence). This CDR3 has 14 amino acids. This CDR3 is CASSFTDSGNTIYF. CDR3 DNA sequence: TGTGCCAGCAGCTTCACAGACTCTGGAAACACCATATATTTT. Full variable domain (remainder filled in from reference TRBV5-5 and TRBJ1-3): DAGVTQSPTHLIKTRGQQVTLRCSPISGHKSVSWYQQVLGQGPQFIFQYYEKEERGRGNFPDRFSARQFPNYSSELNVNALLLGDSALYLCASSFTDSGNTIYFGEGSWLTVV.

The chain has TRBV6-6 and TRBJ2-7; D is unresolved. V lost 6 bases, J lost 6 bases, and 12 bases lay in between. CDR1 MNHNY and CDR2 SVGAGI come from the germline V gene (reference sequence). This CDR3 contains 12 residues. The CDR3 DNA sequence: TGTGCCAGCAGCCCCGAACCAGGCGAGCAGTACTTC. Amino acids: CASSPEPGEQYF.

J is TRBJ1-1 and V is TRBV19, with D possibly being TRBD1 (6 bases). The ends were cut back, 5 bases at V and 5 bases at J, with 24 bases in the middle. Germline V lookup: CDR1 LNHDA, CDR2 SQIVND (reference sequence). CDR3 length equals 17 residues. CDR3 loop: CASSSSRTPRGNTEAFF. CDR3 nucleotides: TGTGCCAGTAGTTCTTCTAGGACGCCGAGGGGGAATACTGAAGCTTTCTTT.

Worth noting for this clone: The sample has other DNA sequences that encode this CDR3 too. This rearrangement joins TRBV19 to TRBJ2-7, with 11 bases identical to TRBD1. The length of the CDR3 is 14 residues. V was clipped by 5 bases and J by 2 bases; unmatched bases: 2. In germline, CDR1 is LNHDA, CDR2 SQIVND (reference sequence). CDR3 coding DNA: TGTGCCAGTAGTCTGGGACAGGGGGCCTACGAGCAGTACTTC. As protein: CASSLGQGAYEQYF.

This clone showed up just a few times. The CDR3 is CASSDPTSGWAGNEQYF. As DNA, the CDR3 is TGTGCCAGCAGTGACCCGACTAGCGGGTGGGCGGGGAACGAGCAGTACTTC. The chain employs TRBV6-1 and TRBJ2-7; 10 bases map to TRBD2. Germline assignment: CDR1 MNHNS and CDR2 SASEGT. The CDR3 has 17 residues. The V and J ends lost 3 bases and 5 bases, in that order; junction bases with no gene match: 13.

V gene TRBV5-4 combines with J gene TRBJ2-2, with D perhaps TRBD2 (6 bases). Per the germline V gene, CDR1 is SGHNT and CDR2 is YYREEE (reference sequence). V was clipped by 6 bases and J by 4 bases, with 16 bases between them. The CDR3 is made up of 15 amino acids. The CDR3 region has the DNA TGTGCCAGCACCTTAGGAGGGGTTCGCACCGGGGAGCTGTTTTTT. Its protein product is CASTLGGVRTGELFF.

This sequence joins TRBV11-2 and TRBJ1-1, with D maybe TRBD1 (6 bases). CDR1 and CDR2 from the germline V gene are SGHAT and FQNNGV. CDR3 size: 16 residues. Trimming removed 7 bases at V and 1 base at J, with 19 bases between. CDR3 region: CASIPLKGRGNTEAFF. CDR3 in DNA: TGTGCCAGCATCCCATTAAAGGGCAGGGGGAACACTGAAGCTTTCTTT.

In DNA, the CDR3 is TGTGCCAGCAGCTTAGCGTCAGGGATCGAGCAGTACTTC. Protein product: CASSLASGIEQYF. The chain couples TRBV11-2 to TRBJ2-7; a possible D gene is TRBD1 (5 bases). The germline CDR1 and CDR2 sequences are SGHAT and FQNNGV. V shed 1 base and J shed 6 bases, with 10 bases lying between them. The CDR3 totals 13 residues.

The chain has TRBV6-1 and TRBJ2-3; no firm D call. Germline CDR1 MNHNS, CDR2 SASEGT. This CDR3 has 14 amino acids. The V gene lost 1 base and the J gene lost 2 bases, with 7 bases spanning the gap. This CDR3 is CASSEVYITDTQYF. In DNA form, the CDR3 reads TGTGCCAGCAGTGAAGTGTACATCACAGATACGCAGTATTTT.

The genes are TRBV2 and TRBJ2-7; 7 bases agree with TRBD2. CDR3 length: 14 residues. Germline V gene data show CDR1 as SNHLY and CDR2 as FYNNEI. V lost 7 bases, J lost 2 bases, and 8 bases stayed unmatched. The CDR3 spells CASNREGRPYEQYF. The CDR3 DNA follows: TGTGCCAGCAATAGGGAGGGCCGCCCCTACGAGCAGTACTTC.

The V call is TRBV2, the J call TRBJ2-7, with 10 bases that match TRBD1. CDR3 length: 15 amino acids. V dropped 7 bases and J dropped 3; count of bases not matched to a gene: 9. Germline loops: CDR1 SNHLY, CDR2 FYNNEI. CDR3 DNA sequence: TGTGCCAGCAATTGGAACCGGGACAGGGGCTACGAGCAGTACTTC. The encoded protein is CASNWNRDRGYEQYF.

The chain uses TRBV9 and TRBJ1-4; D remains unclear. The CDR3 has 15 amino acids. Looked up from germline, CDR1 is SGDLS and CDR2 is YYNGEE. V lost 3 bases and J 7 bases, leaving 16 bases between the germline ends. DNA of the CDR3: TGTGCCAGCAGCGCCCTTAGAGGGAGTGGTGAAAAACTGTTTTTT. It yields the protein CASSALRGSGEKLFF.

This clone was seen a handful of times. The chain is built from TRBV4-1 and TRBJ1-4; no clear D gene. Germline CDR1 MGHRA, CDR2 YSYEKL. Trimming removed 0 bases from V and 7 bases from J, with 21 bases in between. The CDR3 has 18 residues. The CDR3 DNA is TGCGCCAGCAGCCAAGACCTCCTAAGCGGCAGGAGTACTGAAAAACTGTTTTTT. Residues: CASSQDLLSGRSTEKLFF.

V is TRBV5-4 and J is TRBJ2-3, with 7 bases fitting TRBD2. The CDR3 has 15 amino acids. The trim removed 0 bases at V and 1 base at J, leaving 2 bases unmatched. Germline values: CDR1 SGHNT, CDR2 YYREEE (reference sequence). Here the CDR3 DNA reads TGTGCCAGCAGCTTGGCGGGGGGACGCACAGATACGCAGTATTTT. Its protein product is CASSLAGGRTDTQYF.

The chain combines TRBV19 with TRBJ2-1, with a weak D call TRBD2 (7 bases). The V and J ends lost 3 bases and 9 bases respectively, with 12 bases between them. CDR1 and CDR2 from the germline V gene are LNHDA and SQIVND (reference sequence). This CDR3 spans 13 amino acids. CDR3 nucleotides: TGTGCCAGTAGTATTCGGCGGGGGCTTGAGCAGTTCTTC. Translating it yields CASSIRRGLEQFF.

The rearrangement uses TRBV11-2 and TRBJ2-2, with a possible D match to TRBD1 (8 bases). CDR3 length: 15 amino acids. Between the trimmed V and J ends, which lost 4 bases and 6 bases, there was a span of 15 bases. Looked up from germline, CDR1 is SGHAT and CDR2 is FQNNGV. Here the CDR3 reads CASSYATGGAGELFF. Here the CDR3 DNA reads TGTGCCAGCAGCTACGCCACAGGGGGGGCCGGGGAGCTGTTTTTT.

This sequence joins TRBV11-2 and TRBJ1-2, with 9 bases identical to TRBD1. The CDR3 has 15 amino acids. V trimming: 1 base; J trimming: 2 bases; junction bases outside the gene matches: 2. The germline gives CDR1 SGHAT, CDR2 FQNNGV. CDR3 DNA: TGTGCCAGCAGCTTAGGACAGGGGGTGAACTATGGCTACACCTTC. Protein product: CASSLGQGVNYGYTF.

This sequence joins TRBV5-1 and TRBJ2-7, with 10 bases matching TRBD2. J gave up 5 bases and V 5 bases, and 13 bases lay outside the gene matches. The CDR3 has 16 residues. Germline CDR1 reads SGHRS; CDR2 reads YFSETQ. CDR3 sequence: CASRQDVASGGDEQYF. DNA for the CDR3: TGCGCCAGCAGACAGGATGTTGCTAGCGGGGGCGACGAGCAGTACTTC.

DNA of the CDR3: TGTGCCAGCAGCGGGGGGGGGAGAGGGACCCAAGAGACCCAGTACTTC. Its translation is CASSGGGRGTQETQYF. The chain couples TRBV5-4 to TRBJ2-5, with TRBD2 identical over 7 bases. CDR1 is SGHNT, CDR2 YYREEE, per germline (reference sequence). With 4 bases clipped from V and 1 base from J, the junction kept 10 bases outside the gene matches. CDR3 size: 16 residues.

The sample holds one count of this clone. A junction end diverges from the germline sequence, so it may reflect a read error. The chain combines TRBV18 with TRBJ2-7, with 8 bases matching TRBD1. CDR3 length equals 13 residues. Germline V lookup: CDR1 KGHSH, CDR2 LQKENI. The CDR3 coding sequence is TGTGCCAGCTCACCGGGACAGGATAGTCAGGTCGACTTC. Its protein product is CASSPGQDSQVDF.

The chain uses TRBV15 and TRBJ2-5; D uncertain. V gave up 1 base and J gave up 3 bases, with 6 bases separating them. The CDR3 loop spans 13 amino acids. Germline V lookup: CDR1 LNHNV, CDR2 YYDKDF (reference sequence). CDR3 nucleotides: TGTGCCACCAGCAGAGTACAGAAAGAGACCCAGTACTTC. Its protein product is CATSRVQKETQYF.

This clone appeared a single time. The rearrangement joins TRBV2 to TRBJ2-7, with D perhaps matching TRBD2 (5 bases). The V gene's germline CDR1 is SNHLY and CDR2 FYNNEI. The CDR3 loop spans 12 amino acids. The V end lost 10 bases, the J end lost 2 bases, and 12 bases lay between the germline ends. The CDR3 region is CATSGDPYEQYF. The CDR3, as DNA: TGTGCCACCAGCGGTGATCCCTACGAGCAGTACTTC.

The gene calls are TRBV5-4 and TRBJ2-1; the match to TRBD2 covers 8 bases. CDR1 and CDR2 from the germline V gene are SGHNT and YYREEE (reference sequence). J was trimmed by 9 bases and V by 7 bases; bases with no gene match: 15. The CDR3 length is 15 residues. CDR3 region: CASVHREGPGGEQFF. In DNA form, the CDR3 reads TGTGCCAGCGTCCACCGGGAGGGACCTGGAGGTGAGCAGTTCTTC.

This chain uses TRBV27 with TRBJ2-4, with a tentative D call TRBD1 (6 bases). Germline V gene sequence: CDR1 MNHEY, CDR2 SMNVEV (reference sequence). Trimming pared 7 bases from V and 6 bases from J, leaving 16 bases between. This CDR3 contains 14 residues. In nucleotides, the CDR3 is TGTGCCAGCAAAAGTTCGACAGGCTTAAACATTCAGTACTTC. Protein: CASKSSTGLNIQYF.

The rearrangement joins TRBV9 to TRBJ2-1, with D possibly TRBD2 on 5 matching bases. Per the germline V gene, CDR1 is SGDLS and CDR2 is YYNGEE. V gave up 3 bases and J gave up 3 bases, with 13 bases separating them. The CDR3 is 15 residues long. The CDR3 region has the DNA TGTGCCAGCAGCGAGTCCGGGAACGACTACAATGAGCAGTTCTTC. Residues: CASSESGNDYNEQFF.

The rearrangement joins TRBV9 to TRBJ2-1, with TRBD1 matching over 10 bases. The V and J ends lost 3 bases and 5 bases, in that order; junction bases with no gene match: 5. Germline assignment: CDR1 SGDLS and CDR2 YYNGEE. The CDR3 runs 15 residues. The CDR3 coding sequence is TGTGCCAGCAGCGCAACCGGGACAGGGGACAATGAGCAGTTCTTC. Translated: CASSATGTGDNEQFF.

The rearrangement joins TRBV6-4 to TRBJ2-3; D is perhaps TRBD2 (6 bases). Germline loops: CDR1 MRHNA, CDR2 SNTAGT. The CDR3 has 15 amino acids. V lost 6 bases and J 0 bases, leaving 13 bases between the germline ends. The CDR3 DNA sequence: TGTGCCAGCAGCCTGGACGGGACTAGCACAGATACGCAGTATTTT. Translated: CASSLDGTSTDTQYF.